This is a list of T cell receptor beta chains from one sample in a study of OX40 agonist ivuxolimab in advanced cancers. Profiling relied on immunoSEQ multiplex PCR, and the TCRdb table lists in-frame clones only, not all of them. This sample has tens of thousands of clones; 82% occur once, and the top ten carry over 0.4%. Here the sequenced sample was CD4+ or CD8+ T cells sorted from blood, taken in a trial of the OX40 agonist ivuxolimab. These TCRs come from an adult with an advanced solid tumor such as melanoma, head and neck, liver or kidney cancer. The CDR3 runs from the conserved cysteine through the conserved F or W. Each record gives: CDR3 protein, CDR3 DNA, clone size, J gene, D gene, V gene. The D gene is left open where the match is weak. Clone size appears in some rows only: once, few, many, or a class for an expanded clone.

CASSPNGGNTIYF	TGTGCCAGCAGCCCTAACGGGGGAAACACCATATATTTT	-	TRBJ1-3	-	TRBV6-6
CASSPQANTEAFF	TGTGCCAGCTCACCACAAGCGAACACTGAAGCTTTCTTT	-	TRBJ1-1	-	TRBV18
CASSRQDSYNEQFF	TGTGCCAGCTCACGACAGGACTCCTACAATGAGCAGTTCTTC	-	TRBJ2-1	-	TRBV18
CASRVLAGGHEQYF	TGTGCCAGCAGAGTTCTAGCGGGAGGGCACGAGCAGTACTTC	-	TRBJ2-7	TRBD2	TRBV6-1
CASRDILAGNEQFF	TGTGCCAGCAGGGACATACTGGCGGGGAATGAGCAGTTCTTC	-	TRBJ2-1	-	TRBV28
CASSLGTSRNNEQFF	TGTGCCAGCAGCTTGGGGACTAGCCGGAACAATGAGCAGTTCTTC	-	TRBJ2-1	TRBD2	TRBV7-3
CSVISREVFYEQYF	TGCAGCGTTATTTCCCGGGAAGTCTTCTACGAGCAGTACTTC	once	TRBJ2-7	-	TRBV29-1
CASSQGWRSGGGEQYF	TGCGCCAGCAGCCAAGGTTGGAGGTCCGGGGGCGGCGAGCAGTACTTC	-	TRBJ2-7	-	TRBV4-3
CASSLVGGPYNEQFF	TGTGCCAGCAGCTTGGTAGGGGGCCCCTACAATGAGCAGTTCTTC	-	TRBJ2-1	TRBD1	TRBV5-6
CASSLSRVSGSTEAFF	TGTGCCAGCAGCTTAAGCAGGGTTAGTGGGAGCACTGAAGCTTTCTTT	-	TRBJ1-1	-	TRBV7-9
CASSLLSNEQFF	TGTGCCAGCAGTTTGTTGTCGAATGAGCAGTTCTTC	few	TRBJ2-1	-	TRBV28
CASSSRQAMYGYTF	TGTGCCAGCAGCTCTAGACAGGCTATGTATGGCTACACCTTC	once	TRBJ1-2	-	TRBV5-6
CASSDEKGGAPTDTQYF	TGTGCCAGCAGTGACGAGAAGGGGGGGGCGCCCACAGATACGCAGTATTTT	-	TRBJ2-3	-	TRBV6-4
CASSIDRINSPLHF	TGCGCCAGCAGCATTGACAGAATTAATTCACCCCTCCACTTT	-	TRBJ1-6	-	TRBV5-1
CASSASPAGGSEQYF	TGTGCCAGCAGCGCCAGCCCAGCGGGAGGGTCCGAGCAGTACTTC	-	TRBJ2-7	TRBD2	TRBV9
CASSTPGQFYGYTF	TGTGCCAGCAGCACCCCCGGACAGTTCTATGGCTACACCTTC	-	TRBJ1-2	-	TRBV7-2
CSVRHGNTEAFF	TGCAGCGTCCGACATGGGAACACTGAAGCTTTCTTT	few	TRBJ1-1	-	TRBV29-1